What follows are 14 T cell receptor beta chains derived from one specimen sequenced in a study of blood T cell repertoires in COVID-19. The protocol was immunoSEQ multiplex PCR, while the TCRdb copy is restricted to in-frame clones and leaves out a portion. The sample lists approximately 170,000 clones, just under 90% occurring once. The sequenced sample consisted of peripheral blood. The receptors were sampled from a man between 18 and 35 years old with active or convalescent COVID-19.

The CDR3 loop reads CASSLTRGMNTGELFF. The CDR3 nucleotides are TGTGCCAGCAGTTTAACCAGGGGGATGAACACCGGGGAGCTGTTTTTT. The rearrangement joins TRBV28 to TRBJ2-2, with 7 nucleotides matching TRBD1. V was clipped by 2 bases and J by 1 base; unmatched bases: 4. This CDR3 is built from 16 residues. From germline, CDR1 is MDHEN and CDR2 SYDVKM.

The chain recombines TRBV5-6 with TRBJ1-6; D unclear. Germline values: CDR1 SGHDT, CDR2 YYEEEE. This CDR3 is 15 amino acids long. Trimming cost V 1 base and J 3 bases, with 8 bases left between them. CDR3 in amino acids: CASSLQQIYNSPLHF. The CDR3 nucleotides are TGTGCCAGCAGCTTGCAACAGATCTATAATTCACCCCTCCACTTT.

The chain uses TRBV7-9 and TRBJ2-1; the match to TRBD2 covers 9 bases. Per germline, CDR1 SEHNR and CDR2 FQNEAQ (reference sequence). Trimming at V came to 2 bases and at J to 4 bases, leaving 12 bases not matched to a gene. This CDR3 is 18 amino acids long. This CDR3 is CASSLTAGGPVSYNEQFF. The CDR3 DNA reads TGTGCCAGCAGCTTAACCGCGGGGGGGCCGGTCTCTTACAATGAGCAGTTCTTC.

The chain couples TRBV15 to TRBJ1-5, with 7 nucleotides matching TRBD1. Trimming at V came to 6 bases and at J to 3 bases, leaving 11 bases not matched to a gene. The CDR3 runs 16 residues. Germline CDR1 and CDR2: LNHNV and YYDKDF (reference sequence). The CDR3 loop is CATRDRGGQFNQPQHF. CDR3 DNA sequence: TGTGCCACCAGGGACCGAGGGGGACAGTTCAATCAGCCCCAGCATTTT.

The V gene is TRBV4-1, the J gene TRBJ2-7, with TRBD1 matching over 9 bases. This CDR3 comprises 15 residues. Trimming at V came to 3 bases and at J to 6 bases, leaving 9 bases not matched to a gene. Germline V CDR1 and CDR2: MGHRA, YSYEKL. In nucleotides, the CDR3 is TGCGCCAGCAGCCATCCGGGGACAGGGATGGGCGAGCAGTACTTC. Translated: CASSHPGTGMGEQYF.

The V gene is TRBV10-3, the J gene TRBJ1-6; 9 bases match TRBD1. V lost 8 bases to trimming and J lost 8 bases; unmatched junction nucleotides: 4. CDR1 and CDR2 (germline): ENHRY, SYGVKD. The CDR3 is 13 amino acids. CDR3 sequence: CAIARDRDSPLHF. The CDR3 DNA sequence: TGTGCCATCGCCCGGGACAGGGATTCACCCCTCCACTTT.

V and J are TRBV7-9 and TRBJ1-2; D perhaps matches TRBD1 (6 bases). CDR1 SEHNR and CDR2 FQNEAQ come from the germline V gene (reference sequence). The CDR3 runs 14 residues. Trimming pared 7 bases from V and 4 bases from J, leaving 16 bases between. The CDR3 sequence is CASTGEGMGYGYTF. Here the CDR3 DNA reads TGTGCCAGCACAGGGGAAGGAATGGGCTATGGCTACACCTTC.

The chain carries TRBV4-1 and TRBJ2-1; 8 bases map to TRBD1. Germline values: CDR1 MGHRA, CDR2 YSYEKL. V lost 0 bases to trimming and J lost 6 bases; unmatched junction nucleotides: 10. The CDR3 is made up of 17 amino acids. CDR3 in DNA: TGCGCCAGCAGCCAAGAGGGGGGCCGACAGGGGCTCAATGAGCAGTTCTTC. Translation: CASSQEGGRQGLNEQFF.

V is TRBV7-3 and J is TRBJ2-3; TRBD2 matches 12 bases. The CDR3 has 17 residues. The V gene's germline CDR1 is SGHTA and CDR2 FQGTGA. V gave up 4 bases and J gave up 4 bases; unmatched junction bases: 9. CDR3 residues: CASSSLTSGRWPDTQYF. CDR3 DNA sequence: TGTGCCAGCAGCTCCCTCACTAGCGGGAGGTGGCCAGATACGCAGTATTTT.

This rearrangement joins TRBV4-1 to TRBJ1-1; TRBD1 is a possible D gene (6 bases). Germline V gene lookup returns CDR1 MGHRA and CDR2 YSYEKL. CDR3 size: 15 residues. V was trimmed by 4 bases and J by 5 bases, leaving 17 bases between them. Here the CDR3 DNA reads TGCGCCAGCAGCCCCGAACCAGGACAGTTGACTGAAGCTTTCTTT. Translation: CASSPEPGQLTEAFF.

The V call is TRBV5-4, the J call TRBJ1-6; TRBD1 aligns across 9 bases. CDR3 size: 16 residues. CDR1 SGHNT and CDR2 YYREEE come from the germline V gene (reference sequence). The ends lost 3 bases at V and 6 bases at J; junction bases unmatched: 7. CDR3: CASSSGTGFPNSPLHF. DNA for the CDR3: TGTGCCAGCAGCTCCGGGACAGGGTTCCCTAATTCACCCCTCCACTTT.

The CDR3 DNA is TGTGCCAGCCTCCCTCAACTCAAACCGGGGACCCAGTACTTC. This codes for CASLPQLKPGTQYF. The rearrangement links TRBV28 to TRBJ2-5, with D unresolved. Trimming left V 8 bases short and J 7 bases short, with 20 bases between. The CDR3 extends over 14 amino acids. Germline V gene data show CDR1 as MDHEN and CDR2 as SYDVKM. Combining the CDR3 with reference TRBV28 and TRBJ2-5 gives the whole variable domain DVKVTQSSRYLVKRTGEKVFLECVQDMDHENMFWYRQDPGLGLRLIYFSYDVKMKEKGDIPEGYSVSREKKERFSLILESASTNQTSMYLCASLPQLKPGTQYFGPGTRLLVL.

The V call is TRBV11-3, the J call TRBJ2-7, with D perhaps TRBD1 (6 bases). The CDR3 has 16 amino acids. Trimming stripped 1 base from V and 3 bases from J, with 16 bases between. CDR1 and CDR2 (germline): SGHNT, YENEEA. For the CDR3, the DNA is TGTGCCAGCAGCTTAGTGGGCGGACAGATGAGCTACGAGCAGTACTTC. This encodes CASSLVGGQMSYEQYF.

The rearrangement links TRBV19 to TRBJ1-1, with D perhaps matching TRBD1 (6 bases). Trimming left V 4 bases short and J 1 base short, with 7 bases between. The CDR3 length is 13 residues. CDR1 and CDR2 from the germline V gene are LNHDA and SQIVND (reference sequence). The CDR3 protein is CASSNRENTEAFF. As DNA, the CDR3 is TGTGCCAGTAGTAACAGGGAGAACACTGAAGCTTTCTTT. Complete variable domain (other parts from reference TRBV19 and TRBJ1-1): DGGITQSPKYLFRKEGQNVTLSCEQNLNHDAMYWYRQDPGQGLRLIYYSQIVNDFQKGDIAEGYSVSREKKESFPLTVTSAQKNPTAFYLCASSNRENTEAFFGQGTRLTVV.